This TCR beta chain was found in a study of PD-L1 blockade in urothelial cancer. Turning to the study itself: Of prior chemotherapy regimens, patients had received between 0 and 3. Per blood sample, T cells had a median of roughly 150,000.

The protocol was immunoSEQ multiplex PCR, while the TCRdb copy is restricted to in-frame clones and leaves out a portion. Here the sample spans approximately 39,000 clones, around four fifths being singletons. Described time point: pretreatment peripheral blood. Locally advanced or metastatic urothelial carcinoma was diagnosed in the patients. Trimming left V 0 bases short and J 4 bases short, with 19 bases between. CDR3 size: 17 residues. Germline loops: CDR1 MGHRA, CDR2 YSYEKL. The clonotype was recovered from an elderly man with urothelial cancer. The sequences come from PBMCs, collected around atezolizumab (anti-PD-L1) treatment. The gene calls are TRBV4-1 and TRBJ2-7; D remains unclear. The CDR3: CASSQEPERSTSYEQYF. Here the CDR3 DNA reads TGCGCCAGCAGCCAAGAACCGGAGCGCTCTACCTCTTACGAGCAGTACTTC.